Listed below are T cell receptor beta chains from one sample, sequenced in a study of OX40 agonist ivuxolimab in advanced cancers. Clones were read by immunoSEQ multiplex PCR, and TCRdb kept only the in-frame ones, dropping some. The sample has tens of thousands of clones; 80% to 85% are singletons. Material: CD4+ or CD8+ T cells sorted from blood, obtained in a trial of the OX40 agonist ivuxolimab. All receptors come from an adult with an advanced solid tumor such as melanoma, head and neck, liver or kidney cancer. Both conserved end residues are part of each CDR3. The D gene is left open where the match is weak. The size of a clone is reported for some rows only, either as once, few or many, or as a class for expanded clones.

-	13	-	TRBV12-5	TRBJ2-1	TGTGCTAGTGGTTTGGGCAGACACAATGAGCAGTTCTTC	CASGLGRHNEQFF
TRBD2	14	-	TRBV7-2	TRBJ2-7	TGTGCCAGCAGCTTATTCGTAGCGGGCGGAACGCAGTACTTC	CASSLFVAGGTQYF
-	16	-	TRBV15	TRBJ2-3	TGTGCCACCAGCAGGTGGAGGGGGAGGAGCGGAGATACGCAGTATTTT	CATSRWRGRSGDTQYF
-	13	few	TRBV7-2	TRBJ2-1	TGTGCCAGCAGCTTAGGCTTCAACAATGAGCAGTTCTTC	CASSLGFNNEQFF
-	13	-	TRBV5-1	TRBJ2-5	TGCGCCAGCAGCTTGGCCTTGTCAGAGACCCAGTACTTC	CASSLALSETQYF
-	14	-	TRBV4-3	TRBJ2-2	TGCGCCAGCAGCCAAGACTGGGTTACCGGGGAGCTGTTTTTT	CASSQDWVTGELFF
-	14	-	TRBV7-2	TRBJ1-5	TGTGCCAGCAGCCGTGAAAGGGGAGATCAGCCCCAGCATTTT	CASSRERGDQPQHF
-	13	once	TRBV5-1	TRBJ1-1	TGCGCCAGCAGCTTGACAGGGAGGACTGAAGCTTTCTTT	CASSLTGRTEAFF
-	14	-	TRBV4-2	TRBJ1-1	TGTGCCAGCAGCCAATCCTCCCAGAACACTGAAGCTTTCTTT	CASSQSSQNTEAFF
-	15	few	TRBV5-1	TRBJ1-5	TGCGCCAGCAGCTTGACCGACCCGGGCAATCAGCCCCAGCATTTT	CASSLTDPGNQPQHF
TRBD1	15	once	TRBV11-1	TRBJ2-7	TGTGCCAGCAGCTGGGACAGGAGACTCTCCTACGAGCAGTACTTC	CASSWDRRLSYEQYF
-	15	-	TRBV7-3	TRBJ2-5	TGTGCCAGCAGCCCCCGGACGGGAAACCAAGAGACCCAGTACTTC	CASSPRTGNQETQYF
-	13	-	TRBV6-5	TRBJ2-7	TGTGCCAGCAGCACACCCGCAGGCTACGAGCAGTACTTC	CASSTPAGYEQYF
TRBD2	16	-	TRBV5-1	TRBJ2-3	TGCGCCAGCAGCTTGGATTCTAGCGGGTGGACAGATACGCAGTATTTT	CASSLDSSGWTDTQYF
TRBD2	19	-	TRBV5-1	TRBJ2-5	TGCGCCAGCAGCTCCCCCCCGAGGAGACTAGCGGGGGGGAGTGAGACCCAGTACTTC	CASSSPPRRLAGGSETQYF
TRBD1	15	once	TRBV7-3	TRBJ2-2	TGTGCCAGCAGCATTGGGACAGTTGACACCGGGGAGCTGTTTTTT	CASSIGTVDTGELFF
TRBD1	16	-	TRBV19	TRBJ2-1	TGTGCCAGTACCCCGGGACAGGGGGAACTGAATAATGAGCAGTTCTTC	CASTPGQGELNNEQFF
TRBD2	14	-	TRBV13	TRBJ2-5	TGTGCCAGCAGCTGGGGACTACCCCAAAAGACCCAGTACTTC	CASSWGLPQKTQYF
-	16	-	TRBV7-9	TRBJ2-5	TGTGCCAGCAGCCAAGTCGTAGACTCGGGCCAAGACACCCAGTACTTC	CASSQVVDSGQDTQYF
-	12	-	TRBV7-2	TRBJ1-1	TGTGCCAGCAGGATCTCCAACACTGAAGCTTTCTTT	CASRISNTEAFF
-	16	-	TRBV6-5	TRBJ1-1	TGTGCCAGCAGTTACTCGAGTACAGCCCTAGGGACTGAAGCTTTCTTT	CASSYSSTALGTEAFF
-	14	few	TRBV10-1	TRBJ1-4	TGCGCCAGCAGTGGAAGAAGGGGGAGTGAAAAACTGTTTTTT	CASSGRRGSEKLFF
-	15	-	TRBV28	TRBJ1-5	TGTGCCAGCAGTTTATTTGCAGGGATCAATCAGCCCCAGCATTTT	CASSLFAGINQPQHF
TRBD1	14	-	TRBV7-2	TRBJ1-4	TGTGCCAGCAGCCCGGGACAGGGAGGGGAAAAACTGTTTTTT	CASSPGQGGEKLFF
-	15	-	TRBV28	TRBJ2-5	TGTGCCAGCAGTTTGGTAGCGGACCTCCAAGAGACCCAGTACTTC	CASSLVADLQETQYF
-	16	-	TRBV7-3	TRBJ2-6	TGTGCCAGCAGCTCGTCGTACGGGACCGGGGCCAACGTCCTGACTTTC	CASSSSYGTGANVLTF
TRBD1	16	-	TRBV10-3	TRBJ1-2	TGTGCCATCAGTGAGTCGAAGGGGGCGGGAGAGTATGGCTACACCTTC	CAISESKGAGEYGYTF
TRBD1	16	-	TRBV28	TRBJ2-7	TGTGCCAGCAACCCGGCGGGACAGGGAAATCCCTACGAGCAGTACTTC	CASNPAGQGNPYEQYF
-	14	few	TRBV11-2	TRBJ1-6	TGTGCCAGCAGCTTAGGATTCGTGGTTTCACCCCTCCACTTT	CASSLGFVVSPLHF